These 16 T cell receptor beta chains were all obtained from the same sample, sequenced in a study of T cells expressing NK-cell markers. Each CDR3 protein gets one entry in TCRdb, which reprocessed the 5' RACE reads and gives no DNA. The sample totals around 100,000 distinct CDR3 sequences. The sequencing input was blood T cells: a sorted CD56 or NKG2C T cell subset, CD4+ or CD8+ T cells, or bulk PBMC T cells (not recorded which). The receptors stem from a woman aged 18 to 69 in good health.

The gene calls are TRBV7-9 and TRBJ2-3. Germline V gene lookup returns CDR1 SEHNR and CDR2 FQNEAQ (reference sequence). CDR3 length equals 14 residues. CDR3 region: CASSLAGWTDTQYF.

The gene calls are TRBV9 and TRBJ2-4; no DNA is available, so the TRBD1 call from TCRdb remains unchecked. Germline V CDR1 and CDR2: SGDLS, YYNGEE. This CDR3 has 15 residues. CDR3: CASSLGGGAKNIQYF.

This chain connects TRBV28 to TRBJ2-7; as DNA is missing, the TRBD1 call by TCRdb cannot be tested. The CDR3 loop spans 15 amino acids. Germline-derived CDR1 and CDR2 are MDHEN and SYDVKM. This CDR3 is CASSLLRDREAEQYF.

The gene calls are TRBV4-3 and TRBJ2-6. Germline V gene data show CDR1 as LGHNA and CDR2 as YSLEER. CDR3 length: 15 residues. The CDR3 sequence is CASSQETDGANVLTF.

This chain connects TRBV15 to TRBJ2-5; TCRdb reports TRBD1, a call that lacks DNA to check it against. This CDR3 is built from 16 residues. Germline V gene lookup returns CDR1 LNHNV and CDR2 YYDKDF (reference sequence). The CDR3 loop is CATSRGPGTGGQTQYF.

The CDR3 is CASSADVNSYEQYF. V and J are TRBV9 and TRBJ2-7. The CDR3 consists of 14 residues. CDR1 is SGDLS and CDR2 is YYNGEE in the germline V gene. The entire variable domain, with the rest obtained from reference TRBV9 and TRBJ2-7, is as follows: DSGVTQTPKHLITATGQRVTLRCSPRSGDLSVYWYQQSLDQGLQFLIQYYNGEERAKGNILERFSAQQFPDLHSELNLSSLELGDSALYFCASSADVNSYEQYFGPGTRLTVT.

The V call is TRBV15, the J call TRBJ2-2; the D call from TCRdb, TRBD1, cannot be confirmed without DNA. Germline loops: CDR1 LNHNV, CDR2 YYDKDF (reference sequence). The CDR3 spans 18 residues. CDR3 sequence reads: CATSRVYPGIPNTGELFF.

The chain employs TRBV25-1 and TRBJ1-6; there is no DNA to check the TCRdb D call of TRBD1. This CDR3 contains 17 residues. Germline V gene sequence: CDR1 MGHDK, CDR2 SYGVNS. CDR3 sequence: CASLGHPSSSYNSPLHF.

The chain links TRBV5-1 to TRBJ1-1; TCRdb names TRBD1, which stays unverified in the absence of DNA. The CDR3 length is 13 residues. CDR1 and CDR2 from the germline V gene are SGHRS and YFSETQ. CDR3 in amino acids: CASSSLGATEAFF. The whole variable domain, remainder taken from reference TRBV5-1 and TRBJ1-1, is KAGVTQTPRYLIKTRGQQVTLSCSPISGHRSVSWYQQTPGQGLQFLFEYFSETQRNKGNFPGRFSGRQFSNSRSEMNVSTLELGDSALYLCASSSLGATEAFFGQGTRLTVV.

This chain connects TRBV4-3 to TRBJ2-7; TCRdb outputs TRBD1, but without DNA this stays unchecked. Germline values: CDR1 LGHNA, CDR2 YSLEER. CDR3 size: 14 residues. The CDR3 here is CASYLRTGVYEQYF.

CDR3 residues: CASSLVSYGAAADTEAFF. The chain recombines TRBV7-6 with TRBJ1-1; TCRdb gives TRBD1 as the D gene, but with no DNA this cannot be confirmed. CDR1 and CDR2 (germline): SGHVS, FNYEAQ. This CDR3 comprises 18 residues.

The chain has TRBV6-1 and TRBJ2-7; TCRdb selects TRBD1, and the lack of DNA leaves this call unchecked. This CDR3 is 14 amino acids long. Germline V CDR1 and CDR2: MNHNS, SASEGT. CDR3 amino acids: CASTWGQGGYEQYF.

The chain joins TRBV9 to TRBJ1-6; TCRdb gives TRBD1 as the D gene, but with no DNA this cannot be confirmed. This CDR3 contains 15 residues. Germline V gene data show CDR1 as SGDLS and CDR2 as YYNGEE. This CDR3 reads CASSEDGTAFRPLHF.

The chain links TRBV3-1 to TRBJ2-1; absent DNA, TCRdb's TRBD2 call cannot be checked. CDR1 is LGHDT, CDR2 YNNKEL, per germline (reference sequence). This CDR3 has 16 amino acids. CDR3 in amino acids: CASSPSWTSHYNEQFF.

This sequence joins TRBV12-3 or TRBV12-4 and TRBJ2-1; as DNA is missing, the TRBD2 call by TCRdb cannot be tested. CDR3 length equals 14 residues. CDR3 sequence: CASRLGAGGNEQFF.

The chain is built from TRBV29-1 and TRBJ2-1. There are 12 residues in the CDR3. Germline V gives CDR1 SQVTM, CDR2 ANQGSEA. This CDR3 reads CSVERSYNEQFF.